This TCR beta chain was recorded in a study of CD8 T cells in ankylosing spondylitis. About this clonotype: Its antigen is not known.

J was trimmed by 6 bases and V by 5 bases; bases with no gene match: 6. The CDR3 is 14 amino acids. Looked up from germline, CDR1 is SSHAT and CDR2 is FNYEAQ (reference sequence). General study results and limits: About 8 highly homologous variants made up a TCR beta motif, and this motif appeared characteristic of ankylosing spondylitis blood. Earlier reports found some motif variants in synovial fluid and blood in reactive arthritis. It was reported that disease-linked clones were significantly enriched in matched ankylosing spondylitis synovial fluid.

For TCR beta, libraries came from quantitative 5'-RACE with molecular barcodes. One entry per CDR3 protein results from TCRdb running MiXCR on the 5' RACE reads. Of 650,000 to 800,000 distinct CDR3 sequences in the sample, 15% to 20% were seen once. The genes are TRBV7-7 and TRBJ2-1, with TRBD1 matching 8 bases. The receptor comes from a male donor with ankylosing spondylitis. The sequenced sample consisted of blood, either unsorted or a sorted T cell fraction (not recorded which). The CDR3 coding sequence is TGTGCCAGCAGCGTCGACAGGGGTGGCAATGAGCAGTTCTTC. Encoded protein: CASSVDRGGNEQFF.